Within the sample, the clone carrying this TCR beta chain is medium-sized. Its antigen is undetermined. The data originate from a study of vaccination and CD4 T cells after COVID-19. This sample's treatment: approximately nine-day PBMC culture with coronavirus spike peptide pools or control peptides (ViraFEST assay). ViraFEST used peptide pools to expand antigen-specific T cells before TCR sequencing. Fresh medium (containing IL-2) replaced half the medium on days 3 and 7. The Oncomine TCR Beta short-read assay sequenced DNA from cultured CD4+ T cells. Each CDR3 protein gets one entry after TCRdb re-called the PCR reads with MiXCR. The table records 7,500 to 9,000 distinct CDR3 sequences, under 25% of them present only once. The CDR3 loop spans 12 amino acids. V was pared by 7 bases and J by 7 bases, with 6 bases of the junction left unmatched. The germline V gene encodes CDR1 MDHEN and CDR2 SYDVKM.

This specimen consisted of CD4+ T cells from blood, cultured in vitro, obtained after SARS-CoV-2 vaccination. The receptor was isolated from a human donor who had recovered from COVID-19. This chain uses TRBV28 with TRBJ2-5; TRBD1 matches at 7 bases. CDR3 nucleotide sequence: TGTGCCAGCAATACAGGGGTGTGGACCCAGTACTTC. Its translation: CASNTGVWTQYF.